This TCR beta chain was sequenced for a study of T-cell reconstitution after alpha-beta-depleted transplantation in children. Study-level findings and limits: In some patients, recipient T cells and intrathymic progenitors surviving conditioning explained high day-60 diversity. Several hundred rapidly expanded clones from non-depleted graft cells reportedly supplied alpha-beta T cells about two months post-transplant. Among T cells one year after transplant, newly produced cells accounted for most counts and diversity.

TCRbeta library preparation incorporated unique molecular identifiers. Using its own MiXCR run on the PCR reads, TCRdb lists one record per CDR3 protein. This sample carries about 510,000 distinct CDR3 sequences, 10% to 12% of them seen once, and the ten largest clones take about 14%. The CDR3 covers 15 residues. The germline V and J ends were trimmed by 3 bases and 4 bases, with 15 bases remaining between them. Germline values: CDR1 SGHDN, CDR2 FVKESK. A word on this clonotype: Its antigen is currently unknown.

The sequencing here drew on PBMCs, mostly from graft donor cells, taken 180 days after TCRalphabeta/CD19-depleted stem cell transplant. The chain employs TRBV14 and TRBJ2-5, with a weak D call TRBD2 (6 bases). This clonotype was obtained from a female patient aged 2-9 years who had a stem cell transplant for aplastic anemia, so the T cells may come from the graft donor. CDR3 nucleotide sequence: TGTGCCAGCAGCCAGCGGGGCGGGAAGGGAGAGACCCAGTACTTC. Translating gives CASSQRGGKGETQYF.